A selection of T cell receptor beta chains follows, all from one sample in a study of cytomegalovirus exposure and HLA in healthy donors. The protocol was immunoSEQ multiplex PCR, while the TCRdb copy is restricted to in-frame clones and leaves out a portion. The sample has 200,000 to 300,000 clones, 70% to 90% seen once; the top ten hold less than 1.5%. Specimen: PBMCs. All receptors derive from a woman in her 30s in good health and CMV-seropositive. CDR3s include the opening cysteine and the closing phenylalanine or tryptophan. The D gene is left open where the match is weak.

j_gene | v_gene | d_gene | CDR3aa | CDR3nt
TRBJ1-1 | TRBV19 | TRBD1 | CASSRDRHTEAFF | TGTGCCAGTAGTAGGGACAGGCACACTGAAGCTTTCTTT
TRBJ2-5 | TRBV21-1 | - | CASSKEVVQSGRYGETQYF | TGTGCCAGCAGCAAAGAAGTCGTTCAGAGCGGGAGATACGGGGAGACCCAGTACTTC
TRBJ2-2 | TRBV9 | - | CATEGVNTGELFF | TGTGCCACGGAGGGAGTGAACACCGGGGAGCTGTTTTTT
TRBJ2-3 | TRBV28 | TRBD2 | CASGLASSHADTQYF | TGTGCCAGTGGACTAGCGTCATCACACGCAGATACGCAGTATTTT
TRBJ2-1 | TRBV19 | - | CASSTGLAGEQFF | TGTGCCAGTAGTACTGGACTGGCGGGTGAGCAGTTCTTC
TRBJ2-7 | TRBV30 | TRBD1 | CAWSVSLDRVQAYEQYF | TGTGCCTGGAGTGTGTCCCTCGACAGGGTTCAAGCCTACGAGCAGTACTTC
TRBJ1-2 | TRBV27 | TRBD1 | CASSWGQGYGYTF | TGTGCCAGCAGTTGGGGACAGGGGTATGGCTACACCTTC
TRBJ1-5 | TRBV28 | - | CASSFSDWYQPQHF | TGTGCCAGCAGTTTTTCGGACTGGTATCAGCCCCAGCATTTT
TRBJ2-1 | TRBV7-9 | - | CASSPLPGVHEQFF | TGTGCCAGCAGCCCCCTACCGGGGGTGCATGAGCAGTTCTTC
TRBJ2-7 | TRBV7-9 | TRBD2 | CASSWLAGRGDYEQYF | TGTGCCAGCAGCTGGCTAGCGGGACGGGGCGACTACGAGCAGTACTTC
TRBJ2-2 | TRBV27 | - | CASSLSILAGELFF | TGTGCCAGCAGTTTATCGATACTAGCCGGGGAGCTGTTTTTT
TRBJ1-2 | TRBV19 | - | CASSISAREGYGYTF | TGTGCCAGTAGTATATCTGCCAGGGAAGGCTATGGCTACACCTTC
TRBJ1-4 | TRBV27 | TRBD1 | CASRATGRGEKLFF | TGTGCCAGCAGGGCGACAGGGCGAGGTGAAAAACTGTTTTTT
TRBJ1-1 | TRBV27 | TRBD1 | CASSAQGVDEAFF | TGTGCCAGCAGTGCACAGGGGGTCGATGAAGCTTTCTTT
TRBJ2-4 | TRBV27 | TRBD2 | CASSQTSGPITGGIQYF | TGTGCCAGCAGTCAAACGAGCGGACCAATTACGGGGGGCATTCAGTACTTC
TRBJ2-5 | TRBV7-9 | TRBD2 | CASSLGGRASETQYF | TGTGCCAGCAGCCTGGGGGGGAGGGCCAGCGAGACCCAGTACTTC
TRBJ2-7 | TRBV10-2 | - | CASLERGSGSYEQYF | TGCGCCAGCCTTGAACGGGGTAGCGGTTCCTACGAGCAGTACTTC
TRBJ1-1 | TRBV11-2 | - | CASSLERGNTEAFF | TGTGCCAGCAGCTTAGAAAGGGGGAACACTGAAGCTTTCTTT
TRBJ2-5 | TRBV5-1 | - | CASSLDGQETQYF | TGCGCCAGCAGCTTGGACGGCCAAGAGACCCAGTACTTC
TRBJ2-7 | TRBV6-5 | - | CASSFHERTYEQYF | TGTGCCAGCAGTTTCCATGAGAGAACCTACGAGCAGTACTTC
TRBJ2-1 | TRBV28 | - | CASSLAPGPANEQFF | TGTGCCAGCAGTTTGGCGCCAGGGCCTGCCAATGAGCAGTTCTTC
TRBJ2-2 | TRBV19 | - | CASSADKLNTGELFF | TGTGCCAGTAGCGCGGACAAACTGAACACCGGGGAGCTGTTTTTT
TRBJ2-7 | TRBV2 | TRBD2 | CASSPTASGSSF | TGTGCCAGCAGTCCCACGGCTAGCGGGAGTTCCTTC
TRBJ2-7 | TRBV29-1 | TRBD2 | CSVGGTSGQLDYEQYF | TGCAGCGTTGGAGGGACTAGCGGGCAACTCGACTACGAGCAGTACTTC
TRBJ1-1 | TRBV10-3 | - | CAISEAGAHTEAFF | TGTGCCATCAGTGAGGCAGGGGCGCACACTGAAGCTTTCTTT
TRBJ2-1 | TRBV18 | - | CASSPPEEEQFF | TGTGCCAGCTCACCACCGGAGGAAGAGCAGTTCTTC
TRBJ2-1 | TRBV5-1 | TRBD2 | CASSPGLVSNEQFF | TGCGCCAGCAGCCCGGGACTAGTTAGCAATGAGCAGTTCTTC
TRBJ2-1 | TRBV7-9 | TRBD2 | CASSWNPSGRGNEQFF | TGTGCCAGCAGCTGGAATCCGAGCGGGAGAGGGAATGAGCAGTTCTTC